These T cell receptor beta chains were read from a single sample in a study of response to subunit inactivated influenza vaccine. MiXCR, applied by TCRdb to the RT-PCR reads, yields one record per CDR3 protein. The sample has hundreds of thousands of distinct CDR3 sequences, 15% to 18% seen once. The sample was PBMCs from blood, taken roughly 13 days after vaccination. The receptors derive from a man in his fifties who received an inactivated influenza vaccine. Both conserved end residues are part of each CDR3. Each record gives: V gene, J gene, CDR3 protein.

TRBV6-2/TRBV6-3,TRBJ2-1,CASSHSAFHYNEQFF
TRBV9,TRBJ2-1,CASSVGGQGASSSSYNEQFF
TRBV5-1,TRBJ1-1,CASSLVYGANTEAFF
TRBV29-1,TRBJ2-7,CSVEDRGGSYEQYF
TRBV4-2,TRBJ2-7,CASSQDPGLSYEQYF
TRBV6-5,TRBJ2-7,CASSYHIQGYEQYF
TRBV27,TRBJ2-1,CAVLGQGRNEQFF
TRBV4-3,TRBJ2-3,CASSQVGPPRYTDTQYF
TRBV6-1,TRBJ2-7,CASSPTPTGTYEQYF
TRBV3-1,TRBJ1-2,CASSRNQRRDF
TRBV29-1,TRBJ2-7,CSVRDGHSYEQYF
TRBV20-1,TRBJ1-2,CSAGGGRGSNYGYTF
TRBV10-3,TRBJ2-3,CATASTDTQYF
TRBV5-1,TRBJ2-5,CASSLGPSGDEETQYF
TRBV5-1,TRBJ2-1,CASSLAGTSLSYNEQFF
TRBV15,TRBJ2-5,CATENHRGGETQYF
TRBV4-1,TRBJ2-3,CASSQDPYRGGADTQYF
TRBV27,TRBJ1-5,CASSFAGAQPQHF
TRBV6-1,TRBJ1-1,CASRGRLGVNTEAFF
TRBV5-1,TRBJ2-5,CASSSQGSSSETQYF
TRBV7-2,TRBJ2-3,CASSLRLAGPTDTQYF
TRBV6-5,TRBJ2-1,CASSYGISGAYNEQFF
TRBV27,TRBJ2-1,CASSSWVRNEQFF
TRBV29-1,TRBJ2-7,CSTSDSFSSYEQYF
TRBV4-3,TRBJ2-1,CASSQEGLAGARQFF
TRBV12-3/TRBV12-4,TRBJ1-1,CASSFLGLRAEAFF
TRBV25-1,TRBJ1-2,CASSGGQGASGYTF
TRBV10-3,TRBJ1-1,CATGQGVGTEAFF
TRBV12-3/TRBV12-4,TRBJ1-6,CASSPTTGDSPLHF
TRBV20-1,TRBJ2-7,CSARGRPTSGSGYEQYF
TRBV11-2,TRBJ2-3,CASSSGLAVISSTDTQYF
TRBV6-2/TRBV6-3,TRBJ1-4,CASSPGPEKLFF
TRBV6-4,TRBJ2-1,CASSGYRTSGNNEQFF
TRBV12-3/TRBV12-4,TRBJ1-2,CASSHAGAMSGYTF
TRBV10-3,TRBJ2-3,CAISRLGSTDTQYF
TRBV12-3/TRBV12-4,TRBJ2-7,CASSLRAGGFYEQYF
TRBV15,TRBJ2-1,CATSREGSGTGEQFF
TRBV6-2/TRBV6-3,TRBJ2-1,CASSYSTASGFYNEQFF
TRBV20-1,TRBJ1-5,CSAREGGGQPQHF
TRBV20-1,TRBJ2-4,CSASEFRGQLRNIQYF
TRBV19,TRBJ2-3,CASNSRLLDTQYF
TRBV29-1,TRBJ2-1,CSVYSFDNYNEQFF
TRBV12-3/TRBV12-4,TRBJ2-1,CTCSFRGLPTFSSYNEQFF
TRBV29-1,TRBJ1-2,CSVNSYGYTF
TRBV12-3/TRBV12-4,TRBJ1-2,CASSSTRNYGYTF
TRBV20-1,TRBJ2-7,CGAETYEQYF
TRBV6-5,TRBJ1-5,CASSSTGTGGNQPQHF
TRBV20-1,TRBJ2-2,CSARDRGRAGELFF
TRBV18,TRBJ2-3,CASSGGKDTQYF